These 13 T cell receptor beta chains originate from one sample sequenced in a study of T cell responses to AZD1222 COVID-19 vaccine. Produced via immunoSEQ multiplex PCR; TCRdb's table is partial and in-frame only. The sample holds some 150,000 clones, under 95% seen once. Sample: peripheral blood, taken on day 0 of AZD1222 vaccination. The receptors derive from an adult in good health.

The CDR3 spells CASSLDPRGQVRGQPQHF. In DNA, the CDR3 is TGTGCCAGCAGCTTAGACCCCCGGGGCCAGGTTCGGGGTCAGCCCCAGCATTTT. This sequence joins TRBV7-2 and TRBJ1-5; D perhaps matches TRBD1 (5 bases). V was trimmed by 1 base and J by 6 bases, leaving 22 bases between them. Germline V gives CDR1 SGHTA, CDR2 FQGNSA. The CDR3 has 18 residues. Full variable domain (missing parts from reference TRBV7-2 and TRBJ1-5): GAGVSQSPSNKVTEKGKDVELRCDPISGHTALYWYRQSLGQGLEFLIYFQGNSAPDKSGLPSDRFSAERTGGSVSTLTIQRTQQEDSAVYLCASSLDPRGQVRGQPQHFGDGTRLSIL.

V is TRBV5-6 and J is TRBJ2-3; TRBD1 matches 8 bases. Germline CDR1 reads SGHDT; CDR2 reads YYEEEE. Unmatched junction bases numbered 6, after V lost 4 bases and J lost 2 bases. This CDR3 is built from 15 residues. The CDR3 DNA sequence: TGTGCCAGCAGCGAGGGACAGGCGATCACAGATACGCAGTATTTT. Its translation is CASSEGQAITDTQYF.

This sequence joins TRBV27 and TRBJ2-7, with TRBD2 as a possible D gene (5 bases). In germline, CDR1 is MNHEY, CDR2 SMNVEV (reference sequence). This CDR3 has 14 residues. Trimming pared 5 bases from V and 3 bases from J, leaving 14 bases between. CDR3 sequence (DNA): TGTGCCAGCAGTACTCCGGACGGACTCTACGAGCAGTACTTC. It encodes CASSTPDGLYEQYF.

The DNA of the CDR3 is TGTGCCAGCAGATCTCCAAGACAGGGGGTCCCCACTGAAGCTTTCTTT. Its translation: CASRSPRQGVPTEAFF. J is TRBJ1-1 and V is TRBV7-9; 9 bases match TRBD1. Trimming removed 6 bases from V and 4 bases from J; junction bases left unmatched: 12. Germline CDR1 is SEHNR and CDR2 is FQNEAQ (reference sequence). The CDR3 is 16 amino acids.

The rearrangement uses TRBV6-6 and TRBJ1-1; perhaps TRBD1 as D (6 bases). Germline V gives CDR1 MNHNY, CDR2 SVGAGI (reference sequence). V was pared by 2 bases and J by 7 bases, with 8 bases between. The CDR3 runs to 12 residues. CDR3 protein: CASSYTTGEAFF. CDR3 nucleotides: TGTGCCAGCAGTTACACGACAGGTGAAGCTTTCTTT.

V usage is TRBV18 and J usage is TRBJ1-4, with D hard to call. Trimming took 3 bases from V and 4 from J, leaving 12 bases between them. This CDR3 contains 15 residues. Germline V gene data show CDR1 as KGHSH and CDR2 as LQKENI. For the CDR3, the DNA is TGTGCCAGCTCACCGTATTCGGCTGATAATGAAAAACTGTTTTTT. Its protein is CASSPYSADNEKLFF.

The V call is TRBV10-3, the J call TRBJ2-2; no firm D call. Germline CDR1 and CDR2: ENHRY and SYGVKD. V was shortened by 7 bases and J by 8 bases, with 17 bases between the two germline ends. The CDR3 totals 14 residues. In nucleotides, the CDR3 is TGTGCCATCACCTCGGAGATAGGATCGGGGGAGCTGTTTTTT. Translated, it gives CAITSEIGSGELFF.

The chain employs TRBV28 and TRBJ1-2; tentative D call: TRBD1 (6 bases). Germline V gene sequence: CDR1 MDHEN, CDR2 SYDVKM. The V end was cut by 8 bases, the J end by 8 bases, with 21 bases between. CDR3 length: 14 amino acids. CDR3 in amino acids: CASSTHRVLSGYTF. The CDR3 DNA sequence: TGTGCCAGCTCAACCCACAGGGTATTAAGCGGCTACACCTTC.

The rearrangement uses TRBV19 and TRBJ1-2; D is uncertain. CDR1 is LNHDA and CDR2 is SQIVND in the germline V gene (reference sequence). The CDR3 spans 14 residues. Trimming stripped 3 bases from V and 2 bases from J, with 10 bases between. The CDR3 DNA follows: TGTGCCAGTAGTATGTCCGCGTCCAACTATGGCTACACCTTC. It encodes CASSMSASNYGYTF.

The chain is built from TRBV7-8 and TRBJ2-5, with D hard to call. Germline V lookup: CDR1 SGHVS, CDR2 FQNEAQ. Trimming stripped 0 bases from V and 4 bases from J, with 12 bases between. The CDR3 is 15 amino acids. The CDR3 is CASSLARRLRETQYF. CDR3 sequence (DNA): TGTGCCAGCAGCTTAGCGAGGAGACTTCGAGAGACCCAGTACTTC.

The gene calls are TRBV7-3 and TRBJ2-1, with TRBD2 identical over 7 bases. Per the germline V gene, CDR1 is SGHTA and CDR2 is FQGTGA. J gave up 5 bases and V 2 bases, and 3 bases lay outside the gene matches. This CDR3 has 14 residues. CDR3 protein: CASSLAGENNEQFF. In nucleotides, the CDR3 is TGTGCCAGCAGCTTAGCGGGAGAGAACAATGAGCAGTTCTTC.

DNA of the CDR3: TGTGCCAGCAGTGAAGCGGGAGCTAGAAGTGAGCAGTTCTTC. Its translation is CASSEAGARSEQFF. The chain carries TRBV6-4 and TRBJ2-1; 8 bases are a match to TRBD2. Trimming cost V 3 bases and J 9 bases; bases outside gene matches: 7. The length of the CDR3 is 14 residues. Germline values: CDR1 MRHNA, CDR2 SNTAGT.

The chain uses TRBV19 and TRBJ1-6; 8 nucleotides line up with TRBD1. The V gene end was trimmed by 3 bases and the J gene end by 10 bases; junction bases not matched to a gene: 8. This CDR3 comprises 15 residues. Germline CDR1 reads LNHDA; CDR2 reads SQIVND (reference sequence). In nucleotides, the CDR3 is TGTGCCAGTAGTATCCGTCAGGGGGCAGGGTCACCCCTCCACTTT. This translates into CASSIRQGAGSPLHF.